A selection of T cell receptor beta chains follows, all from one sample in a study of OX40 agonist ivuxolimab in advanced cancers. Produced via immunoSEQ multiplex PCR; TCRdb's table is partial and in-frame only. The repertoire holds about 18,000 clones, roughly 72% seen once, with about 24% in the top ten. This material consisted of CD4+ or CD8+ T cells sorted from blood, taken in a trial of the OX40 agonist ivuxolimab. The source is an adult with an advanced solid tumor such as melanoma, head and neck, liver or kidney cancer. CDR3s include the opening cysteine and the closing phenylalanine or tryptophan. The D gene is left open where the match is weak. Only part of the rows carry a size: once, few, many, or a class if the clone is expanded.

- - TRBJ2-1 TRBV9 TGTGCCAGCAGCGTGGGGACTGGCTCCTACAATGAGCAGTTCTTC CASSVGTGSYNEQFF
TRBD1 once TRBJ2-3 TRBV7-2 TGTGCCAGCAGCTTTGGCTTCCTACAGGGGGTTCGAGCAGATACGCAGTATTTT CASSFGFLQGVRADTQYF
- - TRBJ1-5 TRBV7-2 TGTGCCAGCAGCTTAGCGAGCCGGGGGGATCAGCCCCAGCATTTT CASSLASRGDQPQHF
- - TRBJ2-5 TRBV7-3 TGTGCCAGCAGCGGGGGACAAGAGACCCAGTACTTC CASSGGQETQYF
TRBD2 few TRBJ2-7 TRBV9 TGTGCCAGCAGCGTAGGGGGTAGCGGGGGACCTACCTACGAGCAGTACTTC CASSVGGSGGPTYEQYF
TRBD1 few TRBJ2-2 TRBV15 TGTGCCACCCACAAACGGGACAGGGGACCCTTCATCGCCGGGGAGCTGTTTTTT CATHKRDRGPFIAGELFF
- - TRBJ1-2 TRBV29-1 TGCAGCGTTGAGCAGGGGTTTTATGGCTACACCTTC CSVEQGFYGYTF
- - TRBJ1-5 TRBV5-6 TGTGCCAGCAGCTCCGTGGGGGTTCAGCCCCAGCATTTT CASSSVGVQPQHF
- - TRBJ2-3 TRBV9 TGTGCCAGCAGCGTAGCTGGAGGACCAGATACGCAGTATTTT CASSVAGGPDTQYF
- - TRBJ2-3 TRBV9 TGTGCCAGCAGCGTAGTCGGGGGCACAGATACGCAGTATTTT CASSVVGGTDTQYF
TRBD2 - TRBJ2-3 TRBV6-6 TGTGCCAGCATAGCGGGACCTAGCACAGATACGCAGTATTTT CASIAGPSTDTQYF
- - TRBJ1-1 TRBV7-3 TGTGCCAGCAGCCAAGATGGCGCGAACACTGAAGCTTTCTTT CASSQDGANTEAFF
TRBD2 few TRBJ2-2 TRBV11-2 TGTGCCAGCAGCCCAGGACTAGCGGGGGCCGGGGAGCTGTTTTTT CASSPGLAGAGELFF
- - TRBJ1-2 TRBV4-1 TGCGCCAGCAGCCAAGTGGGGCAGTTTTATGGCTACACCTTC CASSQVGQFYGYTF
- - TRBJ2-1 TRBV19 TGTGCCAGTAGTATTTTCGGAGGGGAGCCCTACAATGAGCAGTTCTTC CASSIFGGEPYNEQFF
TRBD2 few TRBJ2-5 TRBV11-3 TGTGCCAGCAGCCATGGCAGCGGGGGGGCAGAGACCCAGTACTTC CASSHGSGGAETQYF
- once TRBJ1-2 TRBV29-1 TGCAGCGCTAGCGACAGCTATGGCTACACCTTC CSASDSYGYTF
TRBD1 - TRBJ2-7 TRBV7-9 TGTGCCAGCAGCTTAGGGGACAGGGGGCATCCCTACGAGCAGTACTTC CASSLGDRGHPYEQYF
- few TRBJ1-1 TRBV4-1 TGCGCCAGCAGCCAAGAACGACAGGCGAGGGGGAACACTGAAGCTTTCTTT CASSQERQARGNTEAFF
- once TRBJ2-4 TRBV7-6 TGTGCCAGCAGCTTAGGCCCCCCTGGCAGGGGTGGCATTCAGTACTTC CASSLGPPGRGGIQYF
- many TRBJ2-1 TRBV7-2 TGTGCCATCCAGCAGGGCAATGAGCAGTTCTTC CAIQQGNEQFF
- - TRBJ2-2 TRBV7-8 TGTGCCAGCAGCTTCGGCACCGGGGAGCTGTTTTTT CASSFGTGELFF
- - TRBJ1-2 TRBV18 TGTGCCAGCTCACTTGTACAGGAAGGAGGTGGCGGCTACACCTTC CASSLVQEGGGGYTF
TRBD2 - TRBJ2-1 TRBV10-3 TGTGCCGCTAGCGGGGGGAGGAGCAATGAGCAGTTCTTC CAASGGRSNEQFF
- - TRBJ2-7 TRBV6-1 TGTGCCAGCATTCCCCCCGACTCCTACGAGCAGTACTTC CASIPPDSYEQYF
TRBD1 - TRBJ1-2 TRBV14 TGTGCCAGCAGCCAATTCTTGACAGGGAACTATGGCTACACCTTC CASSQFLTGNYGYTF
- few TRBJ1-3 TRBV6-5 TGTGCCAGCAGTGAATCGTCGTCTGGAAACACCATATATTTT CASSESSSGNTIYF
- - TRBJ2-2 TRBV11-2 TGTGCCAGCAGCTTACAGTTCGGCAGGGGACGCACCGGGGAGCTGTTTTTT CASSLQFGRGRTGELFF
- - TRBJ1-2 TRBV9 TGTGCCAGCAGCGTAGCCGTCGGAGCCTATGGCTACACCTTC CASSVAVGAYGYTF
- - TRBJ2-1 TRBV9 TGTGCCAGCAGCGTAGACACAGGGTTTTACAATGAGCAGTTCTTC CASSVDTGFYNEQFF
- - TRBJ1-1 TRBV5-4 TGTGCCAGCAGCCCCGGGGTGGGGGGGAACACTGAAGCTTTCTTT CASSPGVGGNTEAFF
- medium-sized TRBJ2-7 TRBV7-9 TGTGCCAGCAGTGGAGACGGCTACGAGCAGTACTTC CASSGDGYEQYF
- - TRBJ2-5 TRBV5-1 TGCGCCAGCAGCTTGTTCCAGGGTCGGGAGACCCAGTACTTC CASSLFQGRETQYF
- few TRBJ1-5 TRBV4-3 TGCGCCAGCAGCCAAATGTATGGGGCGGGTCAGCCCCAGCATTTT CASSQMYGAGQPQHF
- - TRBJ2-5 TRBV5-5 TGTGCCAGCAGCTTGCCCGAGACCCAGTACTTC CASSLPETQYF
TRBD2 - TRBJ2-1 TRBV2 TGTGCCAGCAGAGCTGGGACTAGCGGGGGGATTATCTCCTACAATGAGCAGTTCTTC CASRAGTSGGIISYNEQFF
TRBD1 - TRBJ2-1 TRBV9 TGTGCCAGCAGCGTAGAGGGACAGGGCAAAAACTCCGAGTTCTTC CASSVEGQGKNSEFF
TRBD1 - TRBJ1-2 TRBV27 TGTGCCACCAGGACAGGGGGATATGGCTACACCTTC CATRTGGYGYTF
TRBD1 - TRBJ1-6 TRBV19 TGTGTCAGTAGTATCGGGACAGCACTTTCACCCCTCCACTTT CVSSIGTALSPLHF
- many TRBJ1-1 TRBV5-8 TGTGCCAGCAGCTTGGCAGGGTACCACACTGAAGCTTTCTTT CASSLAGYHTEAFF
TRBD1 - TRBJ1-1 TRBV28 TGTGCCAGCAACCCAGGGGGGACTGAAGCTTTCTTT CASNPGGTEAFF
- - TRBJ2-1 TRBV30 TGTGCCTGGTCAACAGGGTTCGATGAGCAGTTCTTC CAWSTGFDEQFF
- - TRBJ2-3 TRBV11-2 TGTGCCAGCAGCTTAGCGACCGCGTTCGCTAGCACAGATACGCAGTATTTT CASSLATAFASTDTQYF
TRBD2 few TRBJ2-3 TRBV9 TGTGCCAGCAGCCCTTCATCCGGGACTAGAGACACAGATACGCAGTATTTT CASSPSSGTRDTDTQYF
- - TRBJ2-3 TRBV5-4 TGTGCCAGCAGCTTCTATCGTGCCGAAAGCCCCACAGATACGCAGTATTTT CASSFYRAESPTDTQYF
- few TRBJ1-5 TRBV2 TGTGCCAGTGCTGAGTATAGCAATCAGCCCCAGCATTTT CASAEYSNQPQHF
TRBD2 - TRBJ2-1 TRBV9 TGTGCCAGCAGCCCCCTGACTAGCGGGGGTGAGCAGTTCTTC CASSPLTSGGEQFF